One T cell receptor (beta chain) is described in this entry. This clonotype was detected only a few times. The antigen it recognizes is unknown. No base quality values were provided; no much bigger clone lies one nucleotide off. Taken with the paper, the label for time point translates to: persistent/refractory GD, antithyroid drugs over 5 years with positive TRAb. RNA was extracted from PBMCs in TRIzol for both TCR sequencing and RNA sequencing. Graves' disease was diagnosed according to American Thyroid Association guidelines. Patients were recruited from an endocrinology department in Xi'an, China. From each patient, about 8.9 milliliters of peripheral blood was collected into an EDTA anticoagulant tube. Ficoll Paque Plus density gradient separation was used to isolate PBMCs, and no further T cell sorting was done. An Agilent 2100 Bioanalyzer and agarose gel were used to check RNA quality, while a NanoDrop 2000 measured RNA concentration.

The sample originates from a study of regulatory T cells in long-lasting Graves disease (dated by TCRdb to the early 2020s). Notes on the research overall: Persistent Graves' disease was defined as persistently positive TSH receptor autoantibodies together with antithyroid drug treatment for over 5 years. A total of about 35 samples underwent TCR sequencing, from about 13 patients with persistent Graves' disease and approximately 20 patients with newly diagnosed Graves' disease. The study took place in China and was registered as a clinical trial. This study used TCR sequencing and RNA sequencing of peripheral blood to compare persistent Graves' disease patients against newly diagnosed Graves' disease patients. Persistent Graves' disease patients in the clinical cohort had taken antithyroid drugs for roughly 10 years on average. The paper's findings and limits, for the study overall: Peripheral blood alone was examined, since thyroid tissue, which constituted the primary lesion, could not be accessed. Persistent disease showed preferential use of TRBV28, TRBJ1-2 and TRBJ2-5, whereas newly diagnosed disease favored TRBV20-1 and TRBJ2-1. Only the TCR beta chain was sequenced and analyzed. As a limitation, the authors acknowledged that the small sample size may reduce accuracy. A larger number of public clonotypes was shared among persistent patients (around 2,700) than among newly diagnosed patients (over 850). Compared with newly diagnosed patients, patients with persistent Graves' disease had lower TCR Shannon entropy and fewer highly expanded clones, which suggests clonal expansion.

Libraries were prepared through multiplex PCR. The run used an Illumina HiSeq 4000. TCR beta libraries were built with iRepertoire HTBI primers and Arm-PCR amplification of CDR3 regions. Gel purification was performed on PCR products prior to sequencing. In the paper's pipeline: Gene usage analysis of CDR3 amino acid clonotypes used the 55 to 80 TRBV and approximately 13 TRBJ segments found across samples. COPE and FqMerger were used to merge the filtered high-quality paired reads into contigs. BLAST was used to align contigs to IMGT TRBV, TRBD and TRBJ reference genes, and CDR3 was defined according to IMGT. Clonotypes above 0.1% frequency were classified as highly expanded clones. Shannon entropy was used to measure repertoire diversity, and the Gini coefficient was used to measure V-J evenness. Clonotypes shared by more than one individual were considered public. TCRdb trimmed the raw reads at Q25, called clones with MiXCR and kept productive beta chains. One record per CDR3 amino acid sequence lists the most common genes and DNA. The V and J calls and clone size come from TCRdb's table, not from the authors' own analysis. In all, the sample holds 400,000 to 600,000 distinct CDR3 sequences, and roughly 21% of those were seen once. The ten largest clones capture 7.1% of the sample.

Taken from cysteine to phenylalanine, the CDR3 has 14 residues. Solely the CDR3 DNA is kept, with 42 bases framed from the first base. V and J lose 5 bases and 1 base, and a span of 10 bases separates them. The CDR1 and CDR2 encoded by the germline V gene are MDHEN and SYDVKM. The chain uses TRBV28 and TRBJ2-3; no D segment can be confidently identified. The receptor was derived from a female donor with Graves disease. The source material was peripheral blood mononuclear cells (PBMCs), sampled when the disease was refractory, from a patient treated with antithyroid drugs. The CDR3 is CASSTSTGTDTQYF. The DNA reads TGTGCCAGCAGTACCTCAACAGGCACAGATACGCAGTATTTT.